A selection of T cell receptor beta chains follows, all from one sample in a study of cytomegalovirus exposure and HLA in healthy donors. Sequenced by immunoSEQ multiplex PCR; TCRdb stores in-frame clones only, minus some. This repertoire shows 55,000 to 65,000 clones, 85% found once; its top ten account for over 8.5%. The sequenced material came from PBMCs. The source of these receptors is a female donor in good health and CMV-seronegative. CDR3s include the opening cysteine and the closing phenylalanine or tryptophan. D genes are given only for firm matches. A row's size may be missing; if present it is once, few, many or a size class.

TRBV7-3	TRBJ2-2	TRBD1	NA	TGTGCCAGCAGCACCCGACAGGGGGCCGCCGGGGAGCTGTTTTTT	CASSTRQGAAGELFF
TRBV7-8	TRBJ2-7	NA	NA	TGTGCCAGCACCCCCTACGACTCCTACGAGCAGTACTTC	CASTPYDSYEQYF
TRBV7-9	TRBJ2-7	TRBD1	NA	TGTGCCAGCAGCCCGCGGCAGGGGGCAGGGGAGCAGTACTTC	CASSPRQGAGEQYF
TRBV19	TRBJ1-3	NA	NA	TGTGCCAGTAGTCCTATTACTGGAAACACCATATATTTT	CASSPITGNTIYF
TRBV7-3	TRBJ2-7	NA	NA	TGTGCCAGCAGACATACCTGTATTGGGCAGTACTTC	CASRHTCIGQYF
TRBV11-2	TRBJ1-1	NA	few	TGTGCCAGCACCCTGCAGGGATTTGAAGCTTTCTTT	CASTLQGFEAFF
TRBV5-1	TRBJ2-2	TRBD1	NA	TGCGCCAGCAGCTTCCGGGACAGGCAGAACACCGGGGAGCTGTTTTTT	CASSFRDRQNTGELFF
TRBV6-5	TRBJ2-7	NA	NA	TGTGCCAGCAGTTACCTACAGGGTTACGACGAGCAGTACTTC	CASSYLQGYDEQYF
TRBV5-1	TRBJ2-7	TRBD1	NA	TGCGCCAGCAGCAGGGACAGGGCCTACGAGCAGTACTTC	CASSRDRAYEQYF
TRBV7-2	TRBJ1-4	NA	NA	TGTGCCAGCAGCCCCCAGGGGAGTAGGGTTGAAAAACTGTTTTTT	CASSPQGSRVEKLFF
TRBV5-4	TRBJ2-5	TRBD2	once	TGTGCCAGCAGCTTTGGGACTAGCGGGAGAGGGGAGACCCAGTACTTC	CASSFGTSGRGETQYF
TRBV28	TRBJ2-3	NA	NA	TGTGCCAGCAGGTCCCCGGCAGATACGCAGTATTTT	CASRSPADTQYF
TRBV18	TRBJ2-1	NA	NA	TGTGCCAGCTCACCACCAAGTCACCAGGAGCAGTTCTTC	CASSPPSHQEQFF
TRBV6-5	TRBJ2-7	NA	NA	TGTGCCAGCAGTTACTCGGTGGGGGCGATCTACGAGCAGTACTTC	CASSYSVGAIYEQYF
TRBV7-9	TRBJ2-7	NA	NA	TGTGCCAGCAGCTTAGATGATAGGGGCTCCTACGAGCAGTACTTC	CASSLDDRGSYEQYF
TRBV28	TRBJ1-3	NA	NA	TGTGCCAGCACCCACGGGGTTCCCCCGACCATATATTTT	CASTHGVPPTIYF
TRBV28	TRBJ2-5	NA	NA	TGTGCCAGCAGAAAAACAGGGACAGAGACCCAGTACTTC	CASRKTGTETQYF
TRBV7-8	TRBJ2-1	NA	NA	TGTGCCAGCAGCTTCTTCACTGCGGGAAACAATGAGCAGTTCTTC	CASSFFTAGNNEQFF